A selection of T cell receptor beta chains follows, all from one sample in a study of T cell clones after liver transplantation. Generated by immunoSEQ multiplex PCR, the TCRdb table keeps only in-frame clones and is missing some. Here the sample spans around 110,000 clones, less than 95% being singletons. Here the sequenced sample was CD4+ T cells from blood, taken 12 months after liver transplant. The origin of the receptors is a human patient who received a liver transplant. The T cells may come from the graft donor. CDR3s include the opening cysteine and the closing phenylalanine or tryptophan. Each record gives: CDR3 length, V gene, D gene, J gene, clone size, CDR3 protein, CDR3 DNA. A D gene is named only where the DNA matches it firmly. The size entry is marked missing in some rows and otherwise reads once, few, many or a size class.

len: 16; v_gene: TRBV12-5; d_gene: NA; j_gene: TRBJ1-2; abundance: NA; CDR3aa: CASGLPDSARNYGYTF; CDR3nt: TGTGCTAGTGGTTTGCCCGATTCGGCCCGGAACTATGGCTACACCTTC
len: 18; v_gene: TRBV28; d_gene: TRBD2; j_gene: TRBJ2-3; abundance: NA; CDR3aa: CASSPPGLAAVSTDTQYF; CDR3nt: TGTGCCAGCAGTCCACCGGGACTAGCGGCTGTGAGCACAGATACGCAGTATTTT
len: 11; v_gene: TRBV11-3; d_gene: NA; j_gene: TRBJ2-1; abundance: NA; CDR3aa: CASSSKNEQFF; CDR3nt: TGTGCCAGCAGCAGTAAGAATGAGCAGTTCTTC
len: 10; v_gene: TRBV29-1; d_gene: NA; j_gene: TRBJ1-1; abundance: NA; CDR3aa: CSVVDIEAFF; CDR3nt: TGCAGCGTTGTTGACATTGAAGCTTTCTTT
len: 19; v_gene: TRBV18; d_gene: TRBD1; j_gene: TRBJ1-5; abundance: NA; CDR3aa: CASSPTGVRGRSSNQPQHF; CDR3nt: TGTGCCAGCTCACCAACCGGGGTCAGGGGGCGGTCGAGCAATCAGCCCCAGCATTTT
len: 9; v_gene: TRBV19; d_gene: NA; j_gene: TRBJ1-5; abundance: NA; CDR3aa: CASGGPQHF; CDR3nt: TGTGCCAGTGGTGGGCCCCAGCATTTT
len: 16; v_gene: TRBV5-6; d_gene: TRBD2; j_gene: TRBJ2-2; abundance: NA; CDR3aa: CASSRGGAWNTGELFF; CDR3nt: TGTGCCAGCAGTCGCGGGGGAGCTTGGAACACCGGGGAGCTGTTTTTT
len: 14; v_gene: TRBV2; d_gene: NA; j_gene: TRBJ2-2; abundance: NA; CDR3aa: CASSQTTISGELFF; CDR3nt: TGTGCCAGCAGTCAGACGACTATCTCCGGGGAGCTGTTTTTT
len: 13; v_gene: TRBV9; d_gene: NA; j_gene: TRBJ2-1; abundance: NA; CDR3aa: CASSHLNVGEQFF; CDR3nt: TGTGCCAGCAGCCATCTTAACGTTGGTGAGCAGTTCTTC
len: 12; v_gene: TRBV19; d_gene: NA; j_gene: TRBJ2-7; abundance: medium-sized; CDR3aa: CASNAGRGEQYF; CDR3nt: TGTGCCAGTAATGCCGGGAGAGGCGAGCAGTACTTC
len: 15; v_gene: TRBV18; d_gene: TRBD1; j_gene: TRBJ2-1; abundance: NA; CDR3aa: CASLPTGGKYNEQFF; CDR3nt: TGTGCCAGCTTACCCACAGGGGGTAAGTACAATGAGCAGTTCTTC
len: 17; v_gene: TRBV4-1; d_gene: TRBD2; j_gene: TRBJ2-7; abundance: NA; CDR3aa: CASSQTSGSVRGDEQYF; CDR3nt: TGCGCCAGCAGCCAGACTAGCGGGAGTGTGCGGGGCGACGAGCAGTACTTC
len: 14; v_gene: TRBV19; d_gene: NA; j_gene: TRBJ2-3; abundance: NA; CDR3aa: CASSSHSSTDTQYF; CDR3nt: TGTGCCAGTAGTTCGCATTCTAGCACAGATACGCAGTATTTT
len: 11; v_gene: TRBV10-2; d_gene: NA; j_gene: TRBJ2-5; abundance: NA; CDR3aa: CASSLVETQYF; CDR3nt: TGCGCCAGCAGTCTGGTTGAGACCCAGTACTTC
len: 16; v_gene: TRBV23-1; d_gene: TRBD1; j_gene: TRBJ1-5; abundance: NA; CDR3aa: CASSQLRQGGDQPQHF; CDR3nt: TGCGCCAGCAGTCAGCTACGACAGGGAGGGGATCAGCCCCAGCATTTT
len: 14; v_gene: TRBV4-1; d_gene: NA; j_gene: TRBJ2-5; abundance: once; CDR3aa: CASSQEGVRRTQYF; CDR3nt: TGCGCCAGCAGCCAAGAGGGTGTTAGGCGGACCCAGTACTTC
len: 18; v_gene: TRBV9; d_gene: NA; j_gene: TRBJ1-4; abundance: NA; CDR3aa: CASSPPSGRGETNEKLFF; CDR3nt: TGTGCCAGCAGCCCTCCCTCGGGGAGAGGGGAAACTAATGAAAAACTGTTTTTT
len: 15; v_gene: TRBV5-1; d_gene: NA; j_gene: TRBJ2-3; abundance: NA; CDR3aa: CASSLEQGGPDTQYF; CDR3nt: TGCGCCAGCAGCTTGGAACAGGGCGGGCCAGATACGCAGTATTTT
len: 16; v_gene: TRBV5-4; d_gene: NA; j_gene: TRBJ1-1; abundance: NA; CDR3aa: CASSLSLVAGNTEAFF; CDR3nt: TGTGCCAGCAGCTTGTCCCTGGTGGCAGGGAACACTGAAGCTTTCTTT
len: 15; v_gene: TRBV6-5; d_gene: NA; j_gene: TRBJ1-4; abundance: NA; CDR3aa: CASRPSGGSNEKLFF; CDR3nt: TGTGCCAGCAGACCAAGCGGGGGCTCTAATGAAAAACTGTTTTTT
len: 15; v_gene: TRBV6-5; d_gene: TRBD1; j_gene: TRBJ1-1; abundance: NA; CDR3aa: CASRKDRARTTEAFF; CDR3nt: TGTGCCAGCAGAAAGGACAGGGCGAGAACCACTGAAGCTTTCTTT
len: 15; v_gene: TRBV19; d_gene: TRBD2; j_gene: TRBJ2-5; abundance: NA; CDR3aa: CASSSNSGGRGTQYF; CDR3nt: TGTGCCAGCTCCTCAAATAGCGGGGGTAGGGGGACCCAGTACTTC
len: 16; v_gene: TRBV4-3; d_gene: TRBD1; j_gene: TRBJ1-5; abundance: NA; CDR3aa: CASSQDWDSQSEPQHF; CDR3nt: TGCGCCAGCAGCCAAGATTGGGACAGTCAATCAGAGCCCCAGCATTTT
len: 14; v_gene: TRBV28; d_gene: NA; j_gene: TRBJ2-7; abundance: NA; CDR3aa: CASRGGPGTYEQYF; CDR3nt: TGTGCCAGCAGGGGGGGGCCAGGTACCTACGAGCAGTACTTC
len: 17; v_gene: TRBV5-5; d_gene: NA; j_gene: TRBJ1-2; abundance: NA; CDR3aa: CASSLAVKDRRLGGYTF; CDR3nt: TGTGCCAGCAGCTTGGCGGTTAAGGACCGAAGACTTGGTGGCTACACCTTC
len: 12; v_gene: TRBV7-9; d_gene: NA; j_gene: TRBJ2-7; abundance: NA; CDR3aa: CASSLSGPKQYF; CDR3nt: TGTGCCAGCAGCTTAAGTGGGCCGAAGCAGTACTTC
len: 16; v_gene: TRBV28; d_gene: TRBD2; j_gene: TRBJ2-1; abundance: NA; CDR3aa: CASSSWTSGAYNEQFF; CDR3nt: TGTGCCAGCAGTTCGTGGACTAGCGGTGCCTACAATGAGCAGTTCTTC
len: 14; v_gene: TRBV6-5; d_gene: TRBD2; j_gene: TRBJ2-3; abundance: NA; CDR3aa: CASKAAGRADTQYF; CDR3nt: TGTGCCAGCAAGGCGGCAGGGAGGGCAGATACGCAGTATTTT
len: 13; v_gene: TRBV18; d_gene: NA; j_gene: TRBJ2-5; abundance: NA; CDR3aa: CASSPGRLETQYF; CDR3nt: TGTGCCAGCTCGCCGGGACGCCTGGAGACCCAGTACTTC
len: 15; v_gene: TRBV10-3; d_gene: TRBD1; j_gene: TRBJ2-1; abundance: NA; CDR3aa: CAISGGQGAGNEQFF; CDR3nt: TGTGCCATCAGTGGGGGACAGGGGGCTGGCAATGAGCAGTTCTTC
len: 14; v_gene: TRBV29-1; d_gene: NA; j_gene: TRBJ2-1; abundance: NA; CDR3aa: CSVELGDLYNEQFF; CDR3nt: TGCAGCGTTGAATTGGGGGATCTCTACAATGAGCAGTTCTTC
len: 13; v_gene: TRBV11-2; d_gene: TRBD1; j_gene: TRBJ1-2; abundance: NA; CDR3aa: CASSSAGGGGYTF; CDR3nt: TGTGCCAGCAGCTCCGCGGGAGGGGGCGGCTACACCTTC
len: 16; v_gene: TRBV5-6; d_gene: TRBD2; j_gene: TRBJ2-1; abundance: NA; CDR3aa: CASSPRGLAPNNEQFF; CDR3nt: TGTGCCAGCAGCCCCCGCGGACTAGCGCCTAACAATGAGCAGTTCTTC
len: 15; v_gene: TRBV9; d_gene: NA; j_gene: TRBJ1-4; abundance: NA; CDR3aa: CASSPWKGTNEKLFF; CDR3nt: TGTGCCAGCAGCCCCTGGAAGGGAACTAATGAAAAACTGTTTTTT
len: 13; v_gene: TRBV18; d_gene: NA; j_gene: TRBJ2-3; abundance: few; CDR3aa: CASSPGNTDTQYF; CDR3nt: TGTGCCAGCTCACCAGGGAACACAGATACGCAGTATTTT
len: 14; v_gene: TRBV11-2; d_gene: NA; j_gene: TRBJ2-7; abundance: NA; CDR3aa: CASSLGQHSYEQYF; CDR3nt: TGTGCCAGCAGCTTAGGACAGCACTCCTACGAGCAGTACTTC
len: 16; v_gene: TRBV18; d_gene: TRBD1; j_gene: TRBJ2-7; abundance: NA; CDR3aa: CASSPQAGQGAYEQYF; CDR3nt: TGTGCCAGCTCACCTCAGGCTGGACAGGGGGCCTACGAGCAGTACTTC
len: 18; v_gene: TRBV7-2; d_gene: TRBD2; j_gene: TRBJ2-7; abundance: NA; CDR3aa: CASSSRGTSGKNSYEQYF; CDR3nt: TGTGCCAGCAGCTCGCGGGGGACTAGCGGGAAAAACTCCTACGAGCAGTACTTC
len: 16; v_gene: TRBV5-1; d_gene: TRBD1; j_gene: TRBJ2-3; abundance: NA; CDR3aa: CASSRPEQGSTDTQYF; CDR3nt: TGCGCCAGCAGTAGACCAGAACAGGGGAGCACAGATACGCAGTATTTT
len: 16; v_gene: TRBV5-4; d_gene: TRBD2; j_gene: TRBJ2-2; abundance: NA; CDR3aa: CASSPGLAGNTGELFF; CDR3nt: TGTGCCAGCAGCCCCGGACTAGCGGGGAACACCGGGGAGCTGTTTTTT
len: 13; v_gene: TRBV5-1; d_gene: TRBD1; j_gene: TRBJ1-2; abundance: NA; CDR3aa: CASSQGQVEGYTF; CDR3nt: TGCGCCAGCAGCCAGGGACAGGTCGAGGGCTACACCTTC
len: 16; v_gene: TRBV18; d_gene: NA; j_gene: TRBJ2-7; abundance: NA; CDR3aa: CASSPKGQGFSYEQYF; CDR3nt: TGTGCCAGCTCACCGAAGGGACAAGGTTTTTCCTACGAGCAGTACTTC
len: 15; v_gene: TRBV15; d_gene: NA; j_gene: TRBJ2-7; abundance: NA; CDR3aa: CATSSLMGHTYEQYF; CDR3nt: TGTGCCACCAGCAGCCTTATGGGCCATACCTACGAGCAGTACTTC
len: 11; v_gene: TRBV7-2; d_gene: NA; j_gene: TRBJ2-3; abundance: NA; CDR3aa: CASSITDTQYF; CDR3nt: TGTGCCAGCAGTATAACAGATACGCAGTATTTT
len: 18; v_gene: TRBV7-9; d_gene: NA; j_gene: TRBJ2-6; abundance: NA; CDR3aa: CASSLVVGLDSGANVLTF; CDR3nt: TGTGCCAGCAGCTTAGTTGTTGGGTTAGACTCTGGGGCCAACGTCCTGACTTTC
len: 17; v_gene: TRBV4-3; d_gene: NA; j_gene: TRBJ1-2; abundance: once; CDR3aa: CASSQEVPLRGANGYTF; CDR3nt: TGCGCCAGCAGCCAAGAAGTTCCTCTTCGGGGGGCTAATGGCTACACCTTC
len: 17; v_gene: TRBV4-3; d_gene: NA; j_gene: TRBJ2-3; abundance: NA; CDR3aa: CASSQDWVRRTTDTQYF; CDR3nt: TGCGCCAGCAGCCAAGATTGGGTTCGCAGGACCACAGATACGCAGTATTTT
len: 14; v_gene: TRBV19; d_gene: NA; j_gene: TRBJ2-7; abundance: NA; CDR3aa: CASSYAGRINEQYF; CDR3nt: TGTGCCAGTAGTTACGCGGGACGCATCAACGAGCAGTACTTC